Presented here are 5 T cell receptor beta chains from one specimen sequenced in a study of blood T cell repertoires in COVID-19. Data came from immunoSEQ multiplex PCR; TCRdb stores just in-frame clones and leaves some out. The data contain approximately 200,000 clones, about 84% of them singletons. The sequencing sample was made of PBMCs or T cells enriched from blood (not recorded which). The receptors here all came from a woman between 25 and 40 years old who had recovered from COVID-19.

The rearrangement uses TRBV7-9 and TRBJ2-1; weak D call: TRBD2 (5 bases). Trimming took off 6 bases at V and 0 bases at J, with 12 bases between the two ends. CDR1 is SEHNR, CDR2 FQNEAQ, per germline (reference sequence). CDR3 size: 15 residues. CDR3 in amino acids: CASRQPGSSYNEQFF. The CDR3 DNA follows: TGTGCCAGCAGACAACCGGGGAGCTCCTACAATGAGCAGTTCTTC.

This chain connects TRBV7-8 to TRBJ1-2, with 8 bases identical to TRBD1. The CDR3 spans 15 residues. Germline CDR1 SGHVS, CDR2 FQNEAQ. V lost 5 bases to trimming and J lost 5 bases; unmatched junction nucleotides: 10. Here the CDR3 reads CASSKGTGLGYGYTF. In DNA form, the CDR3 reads TGTGCCAGCAGCAAAGGGACAGGTCTTGGGTATGGCTACACCTTC.

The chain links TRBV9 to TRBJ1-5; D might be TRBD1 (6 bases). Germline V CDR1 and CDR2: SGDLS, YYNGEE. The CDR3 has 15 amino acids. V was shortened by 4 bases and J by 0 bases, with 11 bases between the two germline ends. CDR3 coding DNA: TGTGCCAGCAGCCCGGGACATTATAGCAATCAGCCCCAGCATTTT. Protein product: CASSPGHYSNQPQHF.

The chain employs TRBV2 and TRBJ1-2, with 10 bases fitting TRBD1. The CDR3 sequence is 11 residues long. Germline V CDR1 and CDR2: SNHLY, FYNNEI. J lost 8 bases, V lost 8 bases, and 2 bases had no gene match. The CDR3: CASGTGEGYTF. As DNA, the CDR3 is TGTGCCAGCGGGACAGGGGAGGGCTACACCTTC.

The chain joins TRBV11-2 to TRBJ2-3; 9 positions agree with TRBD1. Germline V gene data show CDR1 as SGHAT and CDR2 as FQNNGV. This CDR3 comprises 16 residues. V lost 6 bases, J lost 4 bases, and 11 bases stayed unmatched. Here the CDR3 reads CASREPGQGVPDTQYF. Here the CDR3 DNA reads TGTGCCAGCAGAGAGCCGGGACAGGGTGTCCCAGATACGCAGTATTTT.